Shown below are 21 T cell receptor beta chains from a single sample sequenced in a study of Ad26.COV2.S vaccination and SARS-CoV-2 variants (dated by TCRdb to 2020 to 2023). Receptors were amplified or captured by the immunoSEQ multiplex PCR assay. TCRdb obtained this table from immuneACCESS and retained in-frame rearrangements with V and J assigned. These tables miss some clones; where compared with another copy, unresolved V genes account for less than half of the shortfall, and the remainder is unexplained. The sample yields more than 300,000 clones; 70% to 90% were counted once. The ten largest make up 2% to 2.5% of the sample. The treatment or condition label on this specimen signifies: over 15 received Ad26.COV2.S at low or high dose, single or two shots; about 5 received placebo; per-sample allocation not given. Repertoires of vaccine and placebo recipients were sequenced from samples collected on day 63 after the first injection.

Sequenced material: peripheral blood, taken in a trial of Ad26.COV2.S vaccine versus placebo. The receptors here all came from a person between 18 and 60 years old who received the Ad26.COV2.S COVID-19 vaccine or a placebo.

The chain uses TRBV12-3 or TRBV12-4 and TRBJ1-1; D is uncertain. Trimming shortened V by 2 bases and J by 3 bases, and 7 bases separated the two germline ends. The length of the CDR3 is 13 residues. CDR3 in amino acids: CASSLKSDTEAFF. The CDR3 DNA sequence: TGTGCCAGCAGTTTAAAGTCCGACACTGAAGCTTTCTTT.

This clone was observed a few times. The chain is built from TRBV5-1 and TRBJ2-7; possibly TRBD1 for D (6 bases). Germline V gene lookup returns CDR1 SGHRS and CDR2 YFSETQ. This CDR3 region has 15 residues. Deletions cut 4 bases from V and 0 bases from J, with 14 bases between. This chain's CDR3 is CASSPGHGGSYEQYF. DNA of the CDR3: TGCGCCAGCAGCCCGGGACATGGGGGCTCCTACGAGCAGTACTTC.

Points on this clone: The same CDR3 also results from other DNA sequences found in this sample. The chain is built from TRBV4-1 and TRBJ2-7; 7 nucleotides align to TRBD2. V lost 1 base and J lost 0; bases outside the gene matches: 0. The CDR3 loop spans 14 amino acids. Germline loops: CDR1 MGHRA, CDR2 YSYEKL. The CDR3 is CASSQGGGSYEQYF. In DNA, the CDR3 is TGCGCCAGCAGCCAAGGGGGGGGCTCCTACGAGCAGTACTTC.

The genes are TRBV19 and TRBJ1-5; D ambiguous. CDR1 and CDR2 (germline): LNHDA, SQIVND (reference sequence). The CDR3 extends over 16 amino acids. The ends were cut back, 3 bases at V and 0 bases at J, with 12 bases in the middle. CDR3 DNA sequence: TGTGCCAGTAGTATGGGTTACGGAAATAGCAATCAGCCCCAGCATTTT. Protein sequence: CASSMGYGNSNQPQHF. Looking up the rest from reference TRBV19 and TRBJ1-5 gives the full variable domain: DGGITQSPKYLFRKEGQNVTLSCEQNLNHDAMYWYRQDPGQGLRLIYYSQIVNDFQKGDIAEGYSVSREKKESFPLTVTSAQKNPTAFYLCASSMGYGNSNQPQHFGDGTRLSIL.

The V call is TRBV6-5, the J call TRBJ1-1, with D uncertain. The V gene's germline CDR1 is MNHEY and CDR2 SVGAGI. This CDR3 has 15 amino acids. The V end lost 6 bases, the J end lost 3 bases, and 17 bases lay between the germline ends. The CDR3 nucleotides are TGTGCCAGCAGACCAGAGTATAGGCGGGACACTGAAGCTTTCTTT. It codes for CASRPEYRRDTEAFF.

The J gene is TRBJ1-3, the V gene TRBV5-5; 8 bases map to TRBD1. The CDR3 is 16 residues long. The J segment lost 2 bases and the V segment lost 1 base, leaving 5 bases of the junction unmatched. Germline V gene data show CDR1 as SGHKS and CDR2 as YYEKEE (reference sequence). CDR3 sequence: CASSLFPDRAGNTIYF. The CDR3 nucleotides are TGTGCCAGCAGCTTGTTCCCGGACAGGGCTGGAAACACCATATATTTT. Full variable domain (outside the CDR3, taken from reference TRBV5-5 and TRBJ1-3): DAGVTQSPTHLIKTRGQQVTLRCSPISGHKSVSWYQQVLGQGPQFIFQYYEKEERGRGNFPDRFSARQFPNYSSELNVNALLLGDSALYLCASSLFPDRAGNTIYFGEGSWLTVV.

This chain's CDR3 is CASSFEATDTQYF. In DNA, the CDR3 is TGTGCCAGCAGCTTCGAAGCCACAGATACGCAGTATTTT. J is TRBJ2-3 and V is TRBV7-9; D uncertain. The CDR3 is 13 residues long. CDR1 is SEHNR and CDR2 is FQNEAQ in the germline V gene (reference sequence). The V gene lost 3 bases and the J gene lost 2 bases, with 6 bases spanning the gap.

The chain is built from TRBV18 and TRBJ2-7; 7 nucleotides agree with TRBD1. Germline-derived CDR1 and CDR2 are KGHSH and LQKENI. The CDR3 runs 16 residues. V was clipped by 2 bases and J by 9 bases; unmatched bases: 16. CDR3 loop: CASSPSGTVPPKGQYF. The CDR3 DNA sequence: TGTGCCAGCTCACCATCCGGGACAGTTCCCCCTAAAGGGCAGTACTTC.

The CDR3 reads CASSYSPQAESYTF. Written as DNA, the CDR3 is TGTGCCAGCAGTTACTCGCCCCAGGCTGAGAGCTACACCTTC. The J gene is TRBJ1-2, the V gene TRBV6-5; D uncertain. The V gene's germline CDR1 is MNHEY and CDR2 SVGAGI. V was shortened by 0 bases and J by 9 bases, with 14 bases between the two germline ends. CDR3 length: 14 residues.

The chain is built from TRBV27 and TRBJ2-1; the D call may be TRBD1 or TRBD2 (6 bases each). The length of the CDR3 is 17 residues. CDR1 and CDR2 from the germline V gene are MNHEY and SMNVEV (reference sequence). The V end lost 0 bases, the J end lost 1 base, and 13 bases lay between the germline ends. The CDR3 region is CASSLSWGATSYNEQFF. The CDR3 DNA follows: TGTGCCAGCAGTTTATCGTGGGGGGCCACTTCCTACAATGAGCAGTTCTTC.

The chain carries TRBV29-1 and TRBJ1-1; 9 bases are a match to TRBD1. The CDR3 contains 13 residues. V shed 7 bases and J 4 bases; nucleotides not matched to a gene: 7. Germline V CDR1 and CDR2: SQVTM, ANQGSEA. CDR3 loop: CSGRQGGGTEAFF. In nucleotides, the CDR3 is TGCAGCGGTCGACAGGGGGGAGGCACTGAAGCTTTCTTT. The entire variable domain, with the rest obtained from reference TRBV29-1 and TRBJ1-1, is as follows: SAVISQKPSRDICQRGTSLTIQCQVDSQVTMMFWYRQQPGQSLTLIATANQGSEATYESGFVIDKFPISRPNLTFSTLTVSNMSPEDSSIYLCSGRQGGGTEAFFGQGTRLTVV.

The rearrangement links TRBV6-2 or TRBV6-3 to TRBJ1-2, with D maybe TRBD1 (5 bases). Trimming pared 5 bases from V and 5 bases from J, leaving 6 bases between. The CDR3 extends over 11 amino acids. Looked up from germline, CDR1 is MNHEY and CDR2 is SVGEGT. CDR3 nucleotide sequence: TGTGCCAGCAGTGAGGGGTATGGCTACACCTTC. It is translated as CASSEGYGYTF.

The chain links TRBV5-8 to TRBJ2-2, with D perhaps being TRBD1 or TRBD2 (6 bases each). CDR1 and CDR2 from the germline V gene are SGHTS and YDEGEE. This CDR3 is built from 18 residues. V lost 4 bases to trimming and J lost 3 bases, with 22 bases between them. CDR3 coding DNA: TGTGCCAGCAGCGAGCTATGGGGGGCCCTAACGGACACCGGGGAGCTGTTTTTT. Its translation is CASSELWGALTDTGELFF.

The rearrangement links TRBV28 to TRBJ1-6, with 10 bases matching TRBD1. This CDR3 has 19 amino acids. Germline CDR1 reads MDHEN; CDR2 reads SYDVKM. Germline trimming cut 6 bases from V and 6 bases from J; bases unmatched to any gene: 17. The CDR3 sequence: CASSPWGTGDLLRNSPLHF. CDR3 nucleotide sequence: TGTGCCAGCAGCCCCTGGGGGACAGGGGACCTTTTGCGTAATTCACCCCTCCACTTT.

The V gene is TRBV28, the J gene TRBJ1-1; the D is unclear. Germline loops: CDR1 MDHEN, CDR2 SYDVKM. V lost 5 bases, J lost 0 bases, and 13 bases lay in between. The CDR3 has 15 residues. The CDR3: CASSVGGVLNTEAFF. The CDR3 DNA sequence: TGTGCCAGCAGTGTGGGCGGGGTTCTGAACACTGAAGCTTTCTTT.

V and J are TRBV7-8 and TRBJ2-3; 8 nucleotides line up with TRBD2. Germline V gives CDR1 SGHVS, CDR2 FQNEAQ. Losses at the gene ends were 5 bases for V and 2 bases for J; bases not matched to a gene: 12. The CDR3 totals 17 residues. The CDR3 coding sequence is TGTGCCAGCAGCCCCCTCTTTTTGCGGGGGGTCACAGATACGCAGTATTTT. Encoded protein: CASSPLFLRGVTDTQYF.

The chain is built from TRBV3-1 (or the pseudogene TRBV3-2) and TRBJ1-6, with a weak D call TRBD1 (5 bases). V lost 2 bases, J lost 5 bases, and 13 bases lay in between. The CDR3 length is 16 residues. Looked up from germline, CDR1 is LGHDT and CDR2 is YNNKEL (reference sequence). The DNA for the CDR3 is TGTGCCAGCAGCCAAAGGGCAGGACAACATAATTCACCCCTCCACTTT. Residues: CASSQRAGQHNSPLHF.

V usage is TRBV28 and J usage is TRBJ1-6; unclear D gene. In germline, CDR1 is MDHEN, CDR2 SYDVKM. The CDR3 is 13 amino acids. Trimming removed 4 bases from V and 9 bases from J, with 10 bases in between. DNA for the CDR3: TGTGCCAGCAGTTCTTCACGGTTTTCACCCCTCCACTTT. Translation: CASSSSRFSPLHF.

The CDR3 region is CASSLRGGQGEQFF. In DNA, the CDR3 is TGCGCCAGCAGCTTACGCGGGGGCCAAGGGGAGCAGTTCTTC. The chain carries TRBV5-1 and TRBJ2-1, with D possibly matching TRBD2 (7 bases). CDR1 and CDR2 (germline): SGHRS, YFSETQ. The CDR3 spans 14 residues. Trimming pared 2 bases from V and 10 bases from J, leaving 16 bases between.

The chain employs TRBV7-3 and TRBJ2-7; D might be TRBD2 (7 bases). This CDR3 has 15 residues. Per the germline V gene, CDR1 is SGHTA and CDR2 is FQGTGA. Trimming left V 5 bases short and J 4 bases short, with 18 bases between. The CDR3 sequence: CASSPTGGGLYEQYF. DNA for the CDR3: TGTGCCAGCAGCCCCACTGGGGGGGGCTTGTACGAGCAGTACTTC.

The chain uses TRBV27 and TRBJ2-5, with D perhaps TRBD2 (5 bases). The CDR3 contains 17 residues. Trimming took off 5 bases at V and 0 bases at J, with 19 bases between the two ends. Looked up from germline, CDR1 is MNHEY and CDR2 is SMNVEV (reference sequence). The CDR3 loop reads CASSPSGLDMYQETQYF. The CDR3 coding sequence is TGTGCCAGCAGTCCCAGCGGCCTCGACATGTACCAAGAGACCCAGTACTTC.